The rows below give T cell receptor beta chains drawn from one sample of a study of blood T cell repertoires in COVID-19. The data were produced by immunoSEQ multiplex PCR, yet TCRdb's version contains in-frame clones alone and is incomplete. The sample lists around 250,000 clones, almost 85% occurring once. The specimen sequenced was peripheral blood. The receptors here all came from a woman of 80 years or more with acute or convalescent COVID-19. Both conserved end residues are part of each CDR3. D genes are given only for firm matches. The size entry is marked missing in some rows and otherwise reads once, few, many or a size class.

v_gene: TRBV7-3
d_gene: TRBD2
abundance: few
j_gene: TRBJ2-5
CDR3nt: TGTGCCAGCAGCCTGACTAGCGGGAGGGCAGGGGAGACCCAGTACTTC
CDR3aa: CASSLTSGRAGETQYF

v_gene: TRBV2
d_gene: TRBD1
abundance: .
j_gene: TRBJ2-7
CDR3nt: TGTGCCAGCAGCACCGGGACAGGCACCTACGAGCAGTACTTC
CDR3aa: CASSTGTGTYEQYF

v_gene: TRBV7-2
d_gene: TRBD2
abundance: .
j_gene: TRBJ2-5
CDR3nt: TGTGCCAGCAGCTTAGTTAGCGGGGGTCGATATGGGGAGACCCAGTACTTC
CDR3aa: CASSLVSGGRYGETQYF

v_gene: TRBV4-1
d_gene: .
abundance: .
j_gene: TRBJ1-1
CDR3nt: TGCGCCAGCAGCCAACCAGTGAACACTGAAGCTTTCTTT
CDR3aa: CASSQPVNTEAFF

v_gene: TRBV7-9
d_gene: .
abundance: .
j_gene: TRBJ1-1
CDR3nt: TGTGCCAGCAGCTTAGCCGAATGGAGGAACACTGAAGCTTTCTTT
CDR3aa: CASSLAEWRNTEAFF

v_gene: TRBV4-3
d_gene: TRBD1
abundance: .
j_gene: TRBJ1-2
CDR3nt: TGCGCCAGCAGCCAAGTTCGACAGGGCTATGGCTACACCTTC
CDR3aa: CASSQVRQGYGYTF

v_gene: TRBV4-2
d_gene: .
abundance: .
j_gene: TRBJ2-7
CDR3nt: TGTGCCAGCAGCCAGCTTCTCGGTGCCGAGCAGTACTTC
CDR3aa: CASSQLLGAEQYF

v_gene: TRBV19
d_gene: .
abundance: .
j_gene: TRBJ1-2
CDR3nt: TGTGCCACTGCAAGACAGGATAACTATGGCTACACCTTC
CDR3aa: CATARQDNYGYTF

v_gene: TRBV7-6
d_gene: TRBD1
abundance: .
j_gene: TRBJ2-3
CDR3nt: TGTGCCAGCACCATGACAGGGGGAATGAATGCGCAGTATTTT
CDR3aa: CASTMTGGMNAQYF

v_gene: TRBV5-1
d_gene: TRBD1
abundance: few
j_gene: TRBJ2-5
CDR3nt: TGCGCCAGCAGCTTGGGTGGGACAGGGGGCCAAGAGACCCAGTACTTC
CDR3aa: CASSLGGTGGQETQYF

v_gene: TRBV20-1
d_gene: TRBD1
abundance: .
j_gene: TRBJ1-2
CDR3nt: TGCAGTGCTAGTTCACCGGGACAGAGCTCGTTAGCTAACTATGGCTACACCTTC
CDR3aa: CSASSPGQSSLANYGYTF

v_gene: TRBV5-4
d_gene: TRBD1
abundance: .
j_gene: TRBJ2-5
CDR3nt: TGTGCCAGCAGCCCACCAGACAGGGGGCGAGGAGAGACCCAGTACTTC
CDR3aa: CASSPPDRGRGETQYF

v_gene: TRBV18
d_gene: TRBD1
abundance: .
j_gene: TRBJ2-7
CDR3nt: TGTGCCAGCTCACCCCGCCCAGGACAGGGGATCTACGAGCAGTACTTC
CDR3aa: CASSPRPGQGIYEQYF

v_gene: TRBV3-1/TRBV3-2
d_gene: TRBD1
abundance: .
j_gene: TRBJ2-7
CDR3nt: TGTGCCAGCAGCCCCGGGACAGGGGGGACCTACGAGCAGTACTTC
CDR3aa: CASSPGTGGTYEQYF

v_gene: TRBV6-4
d_gene: .
abundance: once
j_gene: TRBJ1-1
CDR3nt: TGTGCCAGCAGTGACTACAGCCACACTGAAGCTTTCTTT
CDR3aa: CASSDYSHTEAFF

v_gene: TRBV28
d_gene: TRBD1
abundance: few
j_gene: TRBJ2-7
CDR3nt: TGTGCCAGCAGGCCGGGACAGGCGATTTACGAGCAGTACTTC
CDR3aa: CASRPGQAIYEQYF

v_gene: TRBV12-1
d_gene: .
abundance: .
j_gene: TRBJ1-1
CDR3nt: TGTGCCAGCAGCTTTGCGGGGCAGGGGGCTCCTGAAGCTTTCTTT
CDR3aa: CASSFAGQGAPEAFF

v_gene: TRBV7-9
d_gene: TRBD2
abundance: .
j_gene: TRBJ2-5
CDR3nt: TGTGCCAGCAGCTCCCCTAGCGGGAGGGCCCTAAAGACCCAGTACTTC
CDR3aa: CASSSPSGRALKTQYF

v_gene: TRBV29-1
d_gene: .
abundance: .
j_gene: TRBJ1-2
CDR3nt: TGCAGCGTTGAGCGGTCCTATGGCTACACCTTC
CDR3aa: CSVERSYGYTF

v_gene: TRBV13
d_gene: TRBD2
abundance: .
j_gene: TRBJ2-3
CDR3nt: TGTGCCAGCAGCTCCAGGACTAGCGGGAGAGTAGATACGCAGTATTTT
CDR3aa: CASSSRTSGRVDTQYF

v_gene: TRBV5-5
d_gene: .
abundance: few
j_gene: TRBJ1-2
CDR3nt: TGTGCCAGCAGCTTGGAGGAGAGGCGCGGCTACACCTTC
CDR3aa: CASSLEERRGYTF

v_gene: TRBV25-1
d_gene: .
abundance: .
j_gene: TRBJ1-2
CDR3nt: TGTGCCAGCAGTGAAAAAAAGGCCTCAACAGTTGGTGGCTACACCTTC
CDR3aa: CASSEKKASTVGGYTF

v_gene: TRBV6-5
d_gene: TRBD2
abundance: once
j_gene: TRBJ2-3
CDR3nt: TGTGCCAGCAGGACTAGCGGGAGGGCAGATACGCAGTATTTT
CDR3aa: CASRTSGRADTQYF

v_gene: TRBV3-1/TRBV3-2
d_gene: TRBD2
abundance: .
j_gene: TRBJ2-1
CDR3nt: TGTGCCAGCACCCGGACTAGCGGCTCCTACAATGAGCAGTTCTTC
CDR3aa: CASTRTSGSYNEQFF

v_gene: TRBV5-6
d_gene: .
abundance: .
j_gene: TRBJ2-7
CDR3nt: TGTGCCAGCAGCAGAGGACAGTACGCCTACGAGCAGTACTTC
CDR3aa: CASSRGQYAYEQYF

v_gene: TRBV5-1
d_gene: .
abundance: .
j_gene: TRBJ1-2
CDR3nt: TGCGCCAGCAGCTTGGAGTCAGGCTACTATGGCTACACCTTC
CDR3aa: CASSLESGYYGYTF

v_gene: TRBV6-1
d_gene: .
abundance: .
j_gene: TRBJ1-1
CDR3nt: TGTGCCAGCAGTGAACAGGGGACAATGAACACTGAAGCTTTCTTT
CDR3aa: CASSEQGTMNTEAFF

v_gene: TRBV10-3
d_gene: .
abundance: .
j_gene: TRBJ1-2
CDR3nt: TGTGCCATCAGTGTTGCGGGGGCTAGGTATGGCTACACCTTC
CDR3aa: CAISVAGARYGYTF

v_gene: TRBV4-2
d_gene: TRBD1
abundance: few
j_gene: TRBJ2-2
CDR3nt: TGTGCCAGCAGCTCAACTTCCGGGACAGAGACCGGGGAGCTGTTTTTT
CDR3aa: CASSSTSGTETGELFF

v_gene: TRBV18
d_gene: .
abundance: .
j_gene: TRBJ1-2
CDR3nt: TGTGCCAGCTCACGACCTGGGGCCGTTGGCTACACCTTC
CDR3aa: CASSRPGAVGYTF

v_gene: TRBV19
d_gene: .
abundance: .
j_gene: TRBJ2-3
CDR3nt: TGTGCCAGTAGTTTAAACACAGATACGCAGTATTTT
CDR3aa: CASSLNTDTQYF